This T cell receptor (beta chain) came from a study of CD8 T cells in Susac syndrome. This clonotype was counted a single time. About 0.5 to 1 ug RNA was reverse transcribed with random hexamers. MiXCR, applied by TCRdb to the immunoSEQ multiplex PCR reads, yields one record per CDR3 protein. Here the sample spans around 110,000 distinct CDR3 sequences, roughly 95% being singletons. V shed 8 bases and J shed 2 bases, with 10 bases lying between them. The germline gives CDR1 SQVTM, CDR2 ANQGSEA. CDR3 length: 11 residues. The rearrangement joins TRBV29-1 to TRBJ2-7; D may be TRBD1 or TRBD2 (5 bases each). Sequenced: CD4+ T cells from PBMCs. The TCR sequence derives from a human donor with Susac syndrome. The chain's CDR3 is CSFVGAYEQYF. CDR3 bases: TGCAGCTTTGTGGGGGCCTACGAGCAGTACTTC.